The 21 T cell receptor beta chains presented below share a single source sample, sequenced in a study of radiotherapy plus CTLA-4 blockade in lung cancer. Assay used: immunoSEQ multiplex PCR; TCRdb lists only in-frame clones, some missing. The sample gives about 87,000 clones, around 90% of which show up once; 16% is in the top ten. The specimen was peripheral blood, collected from a patient treated with radiotherapy plus ipilimumab. The receptors shown here come from a human donor with non-small cell lung cancer that progressed on radiotherapy plus ipilimumab.

This chain links TRBV11-1 with TRBJ2-7, with a weak D call TRBD1 (5 bases). The CDR3 runs to 14 residues. The V gene lost 4 bases and the J gene lost 6 bases, with 16 bases spanning the gap. The germline V gene has CDR1 SGHAT and CDR2 FQDESV (reference sequence). The CDR3 sequence: CASSSSGNRGEQYF. CDR3 nucleotide sequence: TGTGCCAGCAGCTCCTCAGGGAACAGAGGCGAGCAGTACTTC.

The V gene is TRBV30, the J gene TRBJ1-2, with D maybe TRBD1 (5 bases). The CDR3 runs 14 residues. CDR1 and CDR2 from the germline V gene are GTSNPN and SVGIG (reference sequence). V was clipped by 0 bases and J by 4 bases, with 12 bases between them. The CDR3 nucleotides are TGTGCCTGGAGTGTCGGGGGTCCGGGCTATGGCTACACCTTC. It translates to CAWSVGGPGYGYTF.

The chain carries TRBV2 and TRBJ1-1; no reliable D call. With 4 bases removed from V and 2 bases from J, the gap between germline ends came to 8 bases. In germline, CDR1 is SNHLY, CDR2 FYNNEI. CDR3 length: 13 amino acids. CDR3 in DNA: TGTGCCAGCAGTGCAAAAGGAAACACTGAAGCTTTCTTT. Encoded protein: CASSAKGNTEAFF.

The V and J genes are TRBV5-4 and TRBJ1-2, with D possibly TRBD1 on 5 matching bases. This CDR3 contains 14 residues. Looked up from germline, CDR1 is SGHNT and CDR2 is YYREEE (reference sequence). V was cut by 1 base and J by 3 bases, with 10 bases left in between. CDR3 nucleotides: TGTGCCAGCAGCTTGCGGGGGGTTGACTATGGCTACACCTTC. Encoded protein: CASSLRGVDYGYTF.

This clone showed up just a few times. V usage is TRBV19 and J usage is TRBJ2-2, with D hard to call. Germline V CDR1 and CDR2: LNHDA, SQIVND (reference sequence). The CDR3 covers 13 residues. Between the trimmed V and J ends, which lost 6 bases and 3 bases, there was a span of 8 bases. The DNA for the CDR3 is TGTGCCAGTAGCCGTTCGTACACCGGGGAGCTGTTTTTT. This translates into CASSRSYTGELFF.

The chain links TRBV19 to TRBJ1-5; 7 bases are a match to TRBD1. Looked up from germline, CDR1 is LNHDA and CDR2 is SQIVND (reference sequence). The V and J ends lost 10 bases and 0 bases, in that order; junction bases with no gene match: 12. The CDR3 runs to 16 residues. CDR3 DNA: TGTGCCACCACGGGACAGCCACTGTATAGCAATCAGCCCCAGCATTTT. It codes for CATTGQPLYSNQPQHF.

The V and J genes are TRBV10-3 and TRBJ1-3; no definite D call. V lost 0 bases and J 2 bases, leaving 8 bases between the germline ends. Germline CDR1 is ENHRY and CDR2 is SYGVKD. The CDR3 has 15 amino acids. The CDR3 loop is CAISESALTGNTIYF. CDR3 bases: TGTGCCATCAGTGAGTCGGCACTTACTGGAAACACCATATATTTT.

V usage is TRBV2 and J usage is TRBJ1-3; TRBD1 is a possible D gene (6 bases). The CDR3 covers 15 residues. V was trimmed by 4 bases and J by 0 bases, leaving 10 bases between them. Germline V lookup: CDR1 SNHLY, CDR2 FYNNEI. The CDR3, as DNA: TGTGCCAGCAGTGGACAGGAGCTCTCTGGAAACACCATATATTTT. This translates into CASSGQELSGNTIYF.

The chain carries TRBV19 and TRBJ2-2; D possibly corresponds to TRBD2 (5 bases). Germline loops: CDR1 LNHDA, CDR2 SQIVND (reference sequence). CDR3 length: 17 amino acids. The ends were cut back, 5 bases at V and 5 bases at J, with 21 bases in the middle. As DNA, the CDR3 is TGTGCCAGTAGTTCGGGGAAATCACATCTACGGACCGGGGAGCTGTTTTTT. Protein product: CASSSGKSHLRTGELFF.

The chain employs TRBV29-1 and TRBJ2-7, with D possibly TRBD2 on 5 matching bases. The V gene's germline CDR1 is SQVTM and CDR2 ANQGSEA. CDR3 length: 13 residues. V lost 5 bases to trimming and J lost 4 bases, with 15 bases between them. The CDR3 nucleotides read TGCAGCGTTAGTCTCGTGTCGGGGTACGAGCAGTACTTC. Translation: CSVSLVSGYEQYF.

CDR3 in DNA: TGTGCCAGCAGCCAAGGAGGGACTAGCAGCGAGCAGTACTTC. Translating it yields CASSQGGTSSEQYF. This sequence joins TRBV4-2 and TRBJ2-7; 9 nucleotides align to TRBD2. Germline V gives CDR1 LGHNA, CDR2 YNFKEQ. The CDR3 has 14 residues. The V and J ends lost 1 base and 6 bases, in that order; junction bases with no gene match: 4.

The rearrangement uses TRBV4-1 and TRBJ1-5; TRBD1 agrees at 7 bases. The CDR3 is 15 residues long. The germline gives CDR1 MGHRA, CDR2 YSYEKL. V shed 3 bases, J shed 6 bases, and the junction held 8 bases outside the gene matches. DNA of the CDR3: TGCGCCAGCAGCCATCAAACAGGGGTGGGTCAGCCCCAGCATTTT. Translated: CASSHQTGVGQPQHF.

The gene calls are TRBV15 and TRBJ1-5; D remains unclear. CDR1 is LNHNV and CDR2 is YYDKDF in the germline V gene (reference sequence). V dropped 4 bases and J dropped 1 base, with 11 bases sitting between them. The length of the CDR3 is 15 residues. This CDR3 is CATSKAAQSNQPQHF. In DNA form, the CDR3 reads TGTGCCACCAGCAAAGCCGCACAGAGCAATCAGCCCCAGCATTTT.

The sample holds a few counts of this clone. The chain is built from TRBV7-2 and TRBJ2-6, with D possibly being TRBD1 (5 bases). Trimming pared 5 bases from V and 0 bases from J, leaving 8 bases between. The CDR3 has 15 amino acids. CDR1 SGHTA and CDR2 FQGNSA come from the germline V gene. CDR3 DNA sequence: TGTGCCAGCAGCCTACAGGTCTCTGGGGCCAACGTCCTGACTTTC. Translated, it gives CASSLQVSGANVLTF.

Notes on this clone: The sample has other DNA sequences that encode this CDR3 too. The genes are TRBV11-3 and TRBJ2-2; possibly TRBD2 for D (6 bases). CDR1 SGHNT and CDR2 YENEEA come from the germline V gene. The CDR3 is 15 amino acids. V gave up 5 bases and J gave up 2 bases, with 12 bases separating them. The CDR3 loop reads CASSLSGTNTGELFF. As DNA, the CDR3 is TGTGCCAGCAGCCTGAGTGGGACTAACACCGGGGAGCTGTTTTTT.

The genes are TRBV28 and TRBJ2-3; 9 nucleotides line up with TRBD1. The length of the CDR3 is 18 residues. The germline V gene encodes CDR1 MDHEN and CDR2 SYDVKM. The V segment lost 0 bases and the J segment 2 bases; nucleotides outside the gene matches: 9. The CDR3 loop is CASSLWAWGQGHTDTQYF. The DNA of the CDR3 is TGTGCCAGCAGTTTATGGGCTTGGGGACAGGGCCACACAGATACGCAGTATTTT.

As concerns this clone: Within the sample, other DNA sequences also encode this same CDR3. The chain links TRBV10-3 to TRBJ1-1; TRBD1 matches at 9 bases. Germline V gene lookup returns CDR1 ENHRY and CDR2 SYGVKD. The CDR3 is made up of 14 amino acids. Unmatched junction bases numbered 3, after V lost 6 bases and J lost 1 base. CDR3 loop: CAISGDRENTEAFF. Here the CDR3 DNA reads TGTGCCATCAGCGGGGACAGGGAGAACACTGAAGCTTTCTTT.

V usage is TRBV19 and J usage is TRBJ1-5; D possibly corresponds to TRBD1 (5 bases). This CDR3 spans 15 amino acids. CDR1 is LNHDA, CDR2 SQIVND, per germline (reference sequence). With 3 bases removed from V and 3 bases from J, the gap between germline ends came to 12 bases. In nucleotides, the CDR3 is TGTGCCAGTAGTATGGCGGGGACCTACAATCAGCCCCAGCATTTT. This gives the protein CASSMAGTYNQPQHF.

The chain is built from TRBV11-2 and TRBJ2-3; TRBD2 agrees at 14 bases. Germline V gene data show CDR1 as SGHAT and CDR2 as FQNNGV. This CDR3 has 15 residues. J was trimmed by 6 bases and V by 5 bases; bases with no gene match: 4. CDR3 in amino acids: CASSPGTSGSDTQYF. Here the CDR3 DNA reads TGTGCCAGCAGCCCCGGGACTAGCGGGAGCGATACGCAGTATTTT.

This rearrangement joins TRBV5-8 to TRBJ2-3; TRBD1 or TRBD2 may be the D gene (5 bases each). Germline V CDR1 and CDR2: SGHTS, YDEGEE. This CDR3 has 13 residues. Trimming stripped 3 bases from V and 4 bases from J, with 9 bases between. In DNA, the CDR3 is TGTGCCAGCAGCTATGGGGGTGCAGATACGCAGTATTTT. Translated: CASSYGGADTQYF.

This rearrangement joins TRBV2 to TRBJ2-5, with TRBD1 identical over 10 bases. The CDR3 has 12 residues. Germline CDR1 SNHLY, CDR2 FYNNEI. V was pared by 4 bases and J by 7 bases, with 0 bases of the junction left unmatched. In DNA form, the CDR3 reads TGTGCCAGCAGTGGGGACAGGGGGACCCAGTACTTC. Its translation is CASSGDRGTQYF.